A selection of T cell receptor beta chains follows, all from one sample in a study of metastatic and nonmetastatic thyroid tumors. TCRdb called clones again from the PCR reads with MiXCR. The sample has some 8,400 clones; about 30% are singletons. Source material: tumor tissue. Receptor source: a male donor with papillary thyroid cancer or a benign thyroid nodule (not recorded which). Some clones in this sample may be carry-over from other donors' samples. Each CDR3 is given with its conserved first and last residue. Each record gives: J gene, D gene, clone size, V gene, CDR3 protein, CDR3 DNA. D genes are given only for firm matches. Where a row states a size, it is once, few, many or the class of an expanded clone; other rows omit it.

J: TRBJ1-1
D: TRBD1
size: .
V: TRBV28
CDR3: CASSSQGPGTESFF
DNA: TGTGCCAGCAGCTCACAGGGGCCGGGCACTGAATCTTTCTTT

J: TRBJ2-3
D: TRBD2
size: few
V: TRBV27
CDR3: CASRPTEAGETDTQYF
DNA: TGTGCCAGCAGACCGACGGAAGCGGGAGAGACAGATACGCAGTATTTT

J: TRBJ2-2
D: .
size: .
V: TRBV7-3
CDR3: CASSLMVAGELFF
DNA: TGTGCCAGCAGCTTAATGGTGGCCGGGGAGCTGTTTTTT

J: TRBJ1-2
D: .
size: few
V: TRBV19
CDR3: CASSPSGYYGYTF
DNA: TGTGCTAGTAGTCCTAGTGGTTACTATGGCTACACCTTC

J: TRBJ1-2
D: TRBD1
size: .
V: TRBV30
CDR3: CAWTGQGASGYTF
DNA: TGTGCCTGGACAGGACAGGGGGCAAGTGGCTACACCTTC

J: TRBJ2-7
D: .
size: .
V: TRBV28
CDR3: CASSLIGNEQYF
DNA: TGTGCCAGCAGTTTAATAGGGAACGAGCAGTACTTC

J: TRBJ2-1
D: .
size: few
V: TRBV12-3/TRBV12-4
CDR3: CASEGVDTYNEQFF
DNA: TGTGCCAGCGAAGGGGTTGATACCTACAATGAGCAGTTCTTC

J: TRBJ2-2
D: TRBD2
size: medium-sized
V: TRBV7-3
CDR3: CASSRSGGDVGELFF
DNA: TGTGCCAGCAGCAGAAGCGGGGGGGACGTCGGGGAGCTGTTTTTT

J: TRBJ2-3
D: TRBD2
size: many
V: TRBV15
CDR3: CATSRDLTGGSDTQYF
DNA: TGTGCCACCAGCAGAGATTTAACGGGAGGGTCAGATACGCAGTATTTT

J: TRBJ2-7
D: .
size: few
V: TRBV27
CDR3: CASSSQMEGNPYEQYF
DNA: TGTGCCAGCAGTTCTCAGATGGAGGGAAACCCCTACGAGCAGTACTTC

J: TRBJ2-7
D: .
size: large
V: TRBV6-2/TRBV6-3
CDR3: CASGAPYYEQYF
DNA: TGTGCCAGCGGGGCCCCCTACTACGAGCAGTACTTC

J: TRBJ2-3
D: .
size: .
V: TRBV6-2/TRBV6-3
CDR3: CASTYGPQDTQYF
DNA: TGTGCCAGCACCTACGGACCTCAAGATACGCAGTATTTT

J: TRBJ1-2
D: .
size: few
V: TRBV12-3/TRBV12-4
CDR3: CASSLSGSGYTF
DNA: TGTGCCAGCAGTTTATCGGGAAGTGGCTACACCTTC

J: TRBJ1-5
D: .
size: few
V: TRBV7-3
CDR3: CASSRLGARVQPQHF
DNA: TGTGCCAGCAGCCGACTTGGGGCCAGGGTTCAGCCCCAGCATTTT

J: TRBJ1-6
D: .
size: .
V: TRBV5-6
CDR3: CASSSWNNSPLHF
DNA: TGTGCCAGCAGCTCCTGGAATAATTCACCCCTCCACTTT

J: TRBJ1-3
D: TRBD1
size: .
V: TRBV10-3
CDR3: CAISLQGARGNTIYF
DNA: TGTGCCATCAGTCTACAGGGGGCTCGGGGAAACACCATATATTTT

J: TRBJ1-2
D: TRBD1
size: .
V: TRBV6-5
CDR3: CASSYRKDDRGHGYTF
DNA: TGTGCCAGCAGTTACCGGAAAGACGACAGGGGCCATGGCTACACCTTC